A selection of T cell receptor beta chains follows, all from one sample in a study of blood T cell repertoires in COVID-19. The table came from immunoSEQ multiplex PCR; TCRdb's copy has only in-frame clones and leaves some out. The sample includes around 340,000 clones, about 88% of them seen just once. Sequences were obtained from peripheral blood. The receptors stem from a woman in her fifties or sixties with COVID-19, enrolled during active disease. Both conserved end residues are part of each CDR3. D genes are given only for firm matches. Clone size is stated in some rows and not others, as once, few, many or a class when expanded.

D gene	clone size	J gene	V gene	CDR3 DNA	CDR3 protein
-	-	TRBJ2-3	TRBV5-6	TGTGCCAGCAGCTTGTTAGGCGGGGGCCTCACAGATACGCAGTATTTT	CASSLLGGGLTDTQYF
TRBD1	-	TRBJ1-2	TRBV9	TGTGCCAGCGTTAGGGGGCTGGGCTATGGCTACACCTTC	CASVRGLGYGYTF
-	-	TRBJ1-2	TRBV11-2	TGTGCCAGCAGCTTAGCCGTGGCAGGGGTAAGGAACTATGGCTACACCTTC	CASSLAVAGVRNYGYTF
-	-	TRBJ1-4	TRBV19	TGTGCCAGTAGTCCGTCCAATGAAAAACTGTTTTTT	CASSPSNEKLFF
-	-	TRBJ1-3	TRBV6-6	TGTGCCAGCAGCGACGCGGGGAACTCTGGAAACACCATATATTTT	CASSDAGNSGNTIYF
TRBD1	-	TRBJ1-2	TRBV27	TGTGCCAGCAGAGGGACAGTTAACTATGGCTACACCTTC	CASRGTVNYGYTF
-	few	TRBJ1-1	TRBV6-5	TGTGCCAGCAGTTTAGATGGGGGCCAGTCGAACACTGAAGCTTTCTTT	CASSLDGGQSNTEAFF
TRBD2	-	TRBJ2-7	TRBV7-3	TGTGCCAGCAGCCCGGGCGGGGGGAAAGAGCAGTACTTC	CASSPGGGKEQYF
-	few	TRBJ1-2	TRBV5-4	TGTGCCAGCAGGTCTCAAGGGAGGTATGGCTACACCTTC	CASRSQGRYGYTF
-	-	TRBJ2-3	TRBV6-1	TGTGCCAGCAGTGCTAATACTTACAGGGGGGGTAACACAGATACGCAGTATTTT	CASSANTYRGGNTDTQYF
TRBD1	-	TRBJ1-1	TRBV19	TGTGCCAGTAGTATGGACAGGAAGGTGGGGACTGAAGCTTTCTTT	CASSMDRKVGTEAFF
-	-	TRBJ1-1	TRBV18	TGTGCCAGCTCTCCATTGGGACAATCCTCTGAAGCTTTCTTT	CASSPLGQSSEAFF
TRBD1	-	TRBJ2-2	TRBV27	TGTGCCAGCAGCCGTAGTCAGGGGGCCACCGGGGAGCTGTTTTTT	CASSRSQGATGELFF
-	-	TRBJ2-7	TRBV5-5	TGTGCCAGCAGCTTGGATGGCAAAGCCTACGAGCAGTACTTC	CASSLDGKAYEQYF
TRBD2	-	TRBJ2-7	TRBV6-5	TGTGCCAGCAGCCAGAGCGGGGGGACCTACGAGCAGTACTTC	CASSQSGGTYEQYF
TRBD1	few	TRBJ1-5	TRBV7-3	TGTGCCAGCAGCTTATCACAGGGGGGCAATCAGCCCCAGCATTTT	CASSLSQGGNQPQHF